The subject of this entry is one T cell receptor beta chain. The antigen remains undetermined. The time point is: blood 4 weeks post-SBRT, at nephrectomy. Noted treatment: 15 Gy SBRT to primary tumor, nephrectomy 4 weeks later. Nephrectomy followed 15 Gy stereotactic body radiation by 4 weeks. Blood was sampled at baseline, 2 weeks and 4 weeks after SBRT. CDR1 and CDR2 (germline): SGHTA, FQGNSA. The J segment lost 1 base and the V segment lost 9 bases, leaving 2 bases of the junction unmatched. The CDR3 runs 13 residues. Sequenced by immunoSEQ multiplex PCR; TCRdb stores in-frame clones only, minus some. The sample lists around 95,000 clones, roughly 84% occurring once. The data derive from a study of radiation and T cells in renal cell carcinoma. Study-wide points: In blood, top tumor clones expanded by 2 weeks, shrinking by 4.

The chain employs TRBV7-2 and TRBJ2-3; 9 bases align to TRBD1. This TCR was recovered from a man between 60 and 75 years old with renal cell carcinoma. Sequenced here: blood, sampled from a patient whose treatment included radiotherapy and nephrectomy. CDR3 bases: TGTGCCAGGCGGGACAGGGGCACAGATACGCAGTATTTT. This encodes CARRDRGTDTQYF.